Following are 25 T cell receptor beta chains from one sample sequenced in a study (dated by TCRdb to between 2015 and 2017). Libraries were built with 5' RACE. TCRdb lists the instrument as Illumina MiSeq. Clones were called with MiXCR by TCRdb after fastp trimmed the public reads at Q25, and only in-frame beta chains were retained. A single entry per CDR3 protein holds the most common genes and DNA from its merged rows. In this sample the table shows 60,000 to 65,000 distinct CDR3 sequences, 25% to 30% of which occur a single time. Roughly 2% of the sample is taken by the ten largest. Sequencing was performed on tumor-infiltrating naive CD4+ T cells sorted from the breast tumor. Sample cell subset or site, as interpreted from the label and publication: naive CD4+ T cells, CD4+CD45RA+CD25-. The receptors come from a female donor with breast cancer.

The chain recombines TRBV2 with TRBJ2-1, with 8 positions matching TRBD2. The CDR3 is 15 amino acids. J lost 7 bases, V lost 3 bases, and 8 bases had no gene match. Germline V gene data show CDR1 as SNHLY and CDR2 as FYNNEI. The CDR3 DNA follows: TGTGCCAGCAGTGATTGGCGGGGGGCCAAGAATGAGCAGTTCTTC. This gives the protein CASSDWRGAKNEQFF.

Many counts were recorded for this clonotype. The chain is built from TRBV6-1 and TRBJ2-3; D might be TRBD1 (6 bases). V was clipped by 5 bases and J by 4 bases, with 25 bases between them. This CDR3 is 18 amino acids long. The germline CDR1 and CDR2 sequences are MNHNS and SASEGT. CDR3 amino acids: CASSPHASWGTFADTQYF. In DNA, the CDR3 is TGTGCCAGCAGTCCTCACGCCTCTTGGGGGACATTTGCAGATACGCAGTATTTT.

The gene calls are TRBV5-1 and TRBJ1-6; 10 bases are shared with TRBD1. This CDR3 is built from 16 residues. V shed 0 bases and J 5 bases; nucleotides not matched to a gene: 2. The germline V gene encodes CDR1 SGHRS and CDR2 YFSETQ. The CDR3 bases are TGCGCCAGCAGCTTGGGACAGGGGGCCAATAATTCACCCCTCCACTTT. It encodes CASSLGQGANNSPLHF. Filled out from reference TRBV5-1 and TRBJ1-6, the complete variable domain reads KAGVTQTPRYLIKTRGQQVTLSCSPISGHRSVSWYQQTPGQGLQFLFEYFSETQRNKGNFPGRFSGRQFSNSRSEMNVSTLELGDSALYLCASSLGQGANNSPLHFGNGTRLTVT.

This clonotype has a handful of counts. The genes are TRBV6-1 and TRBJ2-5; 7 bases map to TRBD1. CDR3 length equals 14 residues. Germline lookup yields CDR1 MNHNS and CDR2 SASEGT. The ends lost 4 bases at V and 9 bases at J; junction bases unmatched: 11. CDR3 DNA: TGTGCCAGCAGTGTCGACAGGGCTCCACGGCCCCAGTACTTC. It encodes CASSVDRAPRPQYF.

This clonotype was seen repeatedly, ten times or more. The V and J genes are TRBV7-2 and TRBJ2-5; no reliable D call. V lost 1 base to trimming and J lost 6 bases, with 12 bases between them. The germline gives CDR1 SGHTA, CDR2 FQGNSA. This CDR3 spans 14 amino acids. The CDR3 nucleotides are TGTGCCAGCAGCTTAGATCGGCCCGCGAAGACCCAGTACTTC. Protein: CASSLDRPAKTQYF.

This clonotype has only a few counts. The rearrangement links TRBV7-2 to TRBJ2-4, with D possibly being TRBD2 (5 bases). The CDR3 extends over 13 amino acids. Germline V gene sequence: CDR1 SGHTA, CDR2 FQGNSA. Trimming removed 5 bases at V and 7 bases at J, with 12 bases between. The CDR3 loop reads CASSPQWRNIQYF. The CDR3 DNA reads TGTGCCAGCAGCCCTCAGTGGAGGAACATTCAGTACTTC.

CDR3 in amino acids: CASSPGANNEQFF. The CDR3 DNA sequence: TGTGCCAGCAGCCCTGGGGCGAACAATGAGCAGTTCTTC. This chain connects TRBV7-2 to TRBJ2-1; tentatively, D is TRBD1 (5 bases). Trimming shortened V by 5 bases and J by 5 bases, and 10 bases separated the two germline ends. This CDR3 is 13 amino acids long. CDR1 is SGHTA and CDR2 is FQGNSA in the germline V gene. The full variable domain, completed using reference TRBV7-2 and TRBJ2-1, is GAGVSQSPSNKVTEKGKDVELRCDPISGHTALYWYRQSLGQGLEFLIYFQGNSAPDKSGLPSDRFSAERTGGSVSTLTIQRTQQEDSAVYLCASSPGANNEQFFGPGTRLTVL.

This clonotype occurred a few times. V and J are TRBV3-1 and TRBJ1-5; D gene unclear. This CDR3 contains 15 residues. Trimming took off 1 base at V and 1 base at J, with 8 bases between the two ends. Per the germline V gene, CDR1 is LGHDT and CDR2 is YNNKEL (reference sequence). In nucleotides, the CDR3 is TGTGCCAGCAGCCAAGTCGTAGGGAGCAATCAGCCCCAGCATTTT. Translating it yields CASSQVVGSNQPQHF.

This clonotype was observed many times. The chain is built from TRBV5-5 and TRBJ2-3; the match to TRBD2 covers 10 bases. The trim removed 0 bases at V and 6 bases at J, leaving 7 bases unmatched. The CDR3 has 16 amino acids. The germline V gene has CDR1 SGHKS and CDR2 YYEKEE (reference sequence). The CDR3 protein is CASSLDLAGVSDTQYF. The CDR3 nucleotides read TGTGCCAGCAGCTTGGACCTAGCGGGAGTCTCGGATACGCAGTATTTT.

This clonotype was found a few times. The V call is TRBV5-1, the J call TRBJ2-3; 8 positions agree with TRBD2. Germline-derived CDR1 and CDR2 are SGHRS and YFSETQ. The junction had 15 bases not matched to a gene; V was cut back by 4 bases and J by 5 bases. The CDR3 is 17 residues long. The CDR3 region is CASSALLGGGRKDTQYF. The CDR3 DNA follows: TGCGCCAGCAGCGCCCTACTGGGCGGGGGGCGTAAAGATACGCAGTATTTT.

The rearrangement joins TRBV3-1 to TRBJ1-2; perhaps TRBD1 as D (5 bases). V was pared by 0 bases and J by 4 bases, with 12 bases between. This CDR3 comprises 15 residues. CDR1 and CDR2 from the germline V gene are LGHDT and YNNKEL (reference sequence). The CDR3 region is CASSQDLVGAYGYTF. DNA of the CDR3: TGTGCCAGCAGCCAAGATCTAGTCGGGGCCTATGGCTACACCTTC.

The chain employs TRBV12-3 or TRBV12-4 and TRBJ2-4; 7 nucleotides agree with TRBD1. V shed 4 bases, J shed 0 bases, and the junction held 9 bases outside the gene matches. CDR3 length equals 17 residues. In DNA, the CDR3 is TGTGCCAGCAGTTCCACTCGACAGGGTCAAGCCAAAAACATTCAGTACTTC. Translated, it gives CASSSTRQGQAKNIQYF.

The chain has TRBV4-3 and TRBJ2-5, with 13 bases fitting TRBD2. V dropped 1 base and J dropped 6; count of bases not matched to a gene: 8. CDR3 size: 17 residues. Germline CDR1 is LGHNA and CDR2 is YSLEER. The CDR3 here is CASSQVDGLAGEKTQYF. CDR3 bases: TGCGCCAGCAGCCAAGTTGATGGACTAGCGGGAGAGAAGACCCAGTACTTC.

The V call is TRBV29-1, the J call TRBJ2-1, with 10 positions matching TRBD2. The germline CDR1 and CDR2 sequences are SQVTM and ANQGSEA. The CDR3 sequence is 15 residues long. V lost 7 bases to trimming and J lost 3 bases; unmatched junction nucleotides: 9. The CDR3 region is CSGRASGSLYNEQFF. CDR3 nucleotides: TGCAGCGGTCGGGCTAGCGGGAGTCTCTACAATGAGCAGTTCTTC.

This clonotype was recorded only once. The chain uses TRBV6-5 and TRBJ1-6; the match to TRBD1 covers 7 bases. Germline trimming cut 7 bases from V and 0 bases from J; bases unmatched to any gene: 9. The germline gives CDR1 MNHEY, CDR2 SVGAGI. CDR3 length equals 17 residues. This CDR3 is CASTVTGRGSYNSPLHF. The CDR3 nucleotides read TGTGCCAGCACCGTGACAGGGAGGGGCTCCTATAATTCACCCCTCCACTTT.

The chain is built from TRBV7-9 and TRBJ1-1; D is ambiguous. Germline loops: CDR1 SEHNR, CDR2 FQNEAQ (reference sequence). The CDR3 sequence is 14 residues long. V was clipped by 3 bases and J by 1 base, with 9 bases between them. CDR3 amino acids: CASSFGPKNTEAFF. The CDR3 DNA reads TGTGCCAGCAGCTTCGGACCTAAGAACACTGAAGCTTTCTTT.

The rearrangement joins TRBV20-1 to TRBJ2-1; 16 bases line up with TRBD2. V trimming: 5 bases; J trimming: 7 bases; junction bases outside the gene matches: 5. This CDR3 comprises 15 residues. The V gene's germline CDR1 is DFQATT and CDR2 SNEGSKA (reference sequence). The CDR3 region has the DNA TGCAGTGCTTCCGGGACTAGCGGGAGGGAGAATGAGCAGTTCTTC. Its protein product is CSASGTSGRENEQFF.

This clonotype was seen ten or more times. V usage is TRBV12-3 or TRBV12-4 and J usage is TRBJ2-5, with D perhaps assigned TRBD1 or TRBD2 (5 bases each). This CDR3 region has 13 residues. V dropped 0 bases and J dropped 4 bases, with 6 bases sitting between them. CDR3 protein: CASSLAGVETQYF. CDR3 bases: TGTGCCAGCAGTTTAGCGGGGGTAGAGACCCAGTACTTC.

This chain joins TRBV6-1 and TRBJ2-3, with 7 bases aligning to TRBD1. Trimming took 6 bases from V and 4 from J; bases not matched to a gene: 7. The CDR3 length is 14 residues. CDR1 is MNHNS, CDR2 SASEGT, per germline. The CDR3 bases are TGTGCCAGCAGGTATCCAGGGGGTTCAGATACGCAGTATTTT. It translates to CASRYPGGSDTQYF.

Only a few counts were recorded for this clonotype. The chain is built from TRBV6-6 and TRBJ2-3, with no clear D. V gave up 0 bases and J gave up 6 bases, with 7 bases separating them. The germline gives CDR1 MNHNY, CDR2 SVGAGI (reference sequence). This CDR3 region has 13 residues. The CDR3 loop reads CASSYSGGDTQYF. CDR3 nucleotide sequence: TGTGCCAGCAGTTACTCTGGTGGGGATACGCAGTATTTT.

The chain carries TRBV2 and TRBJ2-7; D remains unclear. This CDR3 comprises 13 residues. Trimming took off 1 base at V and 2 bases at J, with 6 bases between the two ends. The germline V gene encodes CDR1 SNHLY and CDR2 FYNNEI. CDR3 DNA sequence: TGTGCCAGCAGTGAAGAGTATACCTACGAGCAGTACTTC. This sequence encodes CASSEEYTYEQYF. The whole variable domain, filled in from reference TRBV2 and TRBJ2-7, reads EPEVTQTPSHQVTQMGQEVILRCVPISNHLYFYWYRQILGQKVEFLVSFYNNEISEKSEIFDDQFSVERPDGSNFTLKIRSTKLEDSAMYFCASSEEYTYEQYFGPGTRLTVT.

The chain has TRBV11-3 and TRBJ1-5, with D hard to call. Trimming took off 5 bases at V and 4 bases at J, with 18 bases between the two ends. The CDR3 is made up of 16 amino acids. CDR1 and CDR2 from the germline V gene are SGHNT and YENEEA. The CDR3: CASSQNPRSKNQPQHF. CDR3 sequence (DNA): TGTGCCAGCAGCCAGAATCCACGCAGCAAGAATCAGCCCCAGCATTTT.

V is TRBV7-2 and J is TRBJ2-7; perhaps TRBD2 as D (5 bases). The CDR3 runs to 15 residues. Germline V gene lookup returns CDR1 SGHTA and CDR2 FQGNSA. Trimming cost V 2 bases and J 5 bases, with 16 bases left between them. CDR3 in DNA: TGTGCCAGCAGCTTAACAACTAGTAATTTTGACGAGCAGTACTTC. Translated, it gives CASSLTTSNFDEQYF. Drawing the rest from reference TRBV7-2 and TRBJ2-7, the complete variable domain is GAGVSQSPSNKVTEKGKDVELRCDPISGHTALYWYRQSLGQGLEFLIYFQGNSAPDKSGLPSDRFSAERTGGSVSTLTIQRTQQEDSAVYLCASSLTTSNFDEQYFGPGTRLTVT.

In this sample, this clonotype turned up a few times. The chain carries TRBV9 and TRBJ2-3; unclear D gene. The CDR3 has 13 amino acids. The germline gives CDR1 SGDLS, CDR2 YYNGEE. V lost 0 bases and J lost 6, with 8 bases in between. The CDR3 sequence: CASSVDWGDTQYF. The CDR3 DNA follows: TGTGCCAGCAGCGTAGATTGGGGTGATACGCAGTATTTT.

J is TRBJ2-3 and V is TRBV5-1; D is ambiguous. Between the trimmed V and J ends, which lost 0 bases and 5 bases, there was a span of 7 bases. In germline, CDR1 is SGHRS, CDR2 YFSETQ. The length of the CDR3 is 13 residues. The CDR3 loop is CASSLAQLDTQYF. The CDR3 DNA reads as TGCGCCAGCAGCTTGGCCCAACTAGATACGCAGTATTTT.